This TCR beta chain comes out of a study of T cell responses to AZD1222 COVID-19 vaccine. This clone appeared a few times. Its antigen is as yet unknown. Using immunoSEQ multiplex PCR, the repertoire was profiled, and TCRdb retains in-frame clones only, with some absent. The sample carries 100,000 to 150,000 clones, 75% to 90% recorded once. This CDR3 has 18 amino acids. Germline CDR1 is LGHDT and CDR2 is YNNKEL (reference sequence). Trimming removed 2 bases from V and 4 bases from J; junction bases left unmatched: 7. Study observations and caveats: Spike as a whole was targeted by vaccine-associated CD4 TCRs, dominant at 160-218 and 743-854. Two doses of AZD1222 preceded a rise in Spike-specific TCR breadth and depth. Donors in the cohort were predominantly white British and more often female, and clonal diversity was possibly underestimated.

J is TRBJ2-1 and V is TRBV3-1 (or the pseudogene TRBV3-2), with TRBD2 identical over 14 bases. The starting material was peripheral blood, obtained 28 days after the second AZD1222 dose. The receptor was isolated from an adult who received the AZD1222 COVID-19 vaccine. Written as DNA, the CDR3 is TGTGCCAGCAGCCAACCCGGGACTAGCGGGGGACCGTACAATGAGCAGTTCTTC. This gives the protein CASSQPGTSGGPYNEQFF.